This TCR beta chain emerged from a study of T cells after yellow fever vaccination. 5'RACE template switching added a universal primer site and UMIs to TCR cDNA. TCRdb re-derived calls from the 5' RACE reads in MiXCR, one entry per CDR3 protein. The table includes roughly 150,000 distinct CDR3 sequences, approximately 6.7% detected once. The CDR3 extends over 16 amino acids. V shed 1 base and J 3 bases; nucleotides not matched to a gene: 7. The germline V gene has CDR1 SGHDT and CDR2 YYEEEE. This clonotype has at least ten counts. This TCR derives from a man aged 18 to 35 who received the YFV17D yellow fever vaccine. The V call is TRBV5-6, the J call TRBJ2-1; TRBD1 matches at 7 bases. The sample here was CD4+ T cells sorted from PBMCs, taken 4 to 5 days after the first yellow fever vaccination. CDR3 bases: TGTGCCAGCAGCTTGAGACCGGGACAGTACTACAATGAGCAGTTCTTC. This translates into CASSLRPGQYYNEQFF.